The entry that follows covers one T cell receptor beta chain sequence. Its antigen is not identified. Germline CDR1 and CDR2: SGHKS and YYEKEE (reference sequence). The CDR3 contains 14 residues. Trimming took off 4 bases at V and 3 bases at J, with 12 bases between the two ends. This entry is derived from a study of siplizumab effects on memory and regulatory T cells. Findings and limits, study-wide: Naive T cell populations appeared to exhibit greater diversity than memory cells and appeared to be major alloresponse contributors. Phenotypic classification as naive or memory proved unattainable for roughly 80-97% of proliferating CD4+ or CD8+ clones. Siplizumab significantly reduced alloreactive sequences traceable to unstimulated CD4+ memory cells.

Assay used: immunoSEQ multiplex PCR; TCRdb lists only in-frame clones, some missing. This table holds 100,000 or so clones, more than 85% found once. This TCR was recovered from a human donor in good health. Some clones in this sample may be carry-over from other donors' samples. The sample consisted of CD4+ T cells sorted from blood. This rearrangement joins TRBV5-5 to TRBJ2-3; D perhaps matches TRBD2 (5 bases). DNA of the CDR3: TGTGCCAGCAGCCTAAGACGGGAAACAGATACGCAGTATTTT. Protein sequence: CASSLRRETDTQYF. Supplemented by reference TRBV5-5 and TRBJ2-3, the full variable domain reads DAGVTQSPTHLIKTRGQQVTLRCSPISGHKSVSWYQQVLGQGPQFIFQYYEKEERGRGNFPDRFSARQFPNYSSELNVNALLLGDSALYLCASSLRRETDTQYFGPGTRLTVL.